This T cell receptor beta chain was obtained from a study of early T cells in non-severe SARS-CoV-2 infection. Study in general: Investigators sequenced bulk RNA drawn from unsorted whole blood, and chains remained unpaired. General study findings and limits: Matches to VDJdb favored anti-spike CD8 responses and missed private and CD4 specificities.

With regard to this clonotype: What it binds is not known.

Individual cDNA molecules received unique molecular identifiers. TCRdb re-called the 5' RACE reads through MiXCR, storing one row per CDR3 protein. Seen here are approximately 35,000 distinct CDR3 sequences, around 5.7% observed once, and the top ten hold roughly 5%. After removal of 4 bases from V and 5 bases from J, the junction contained 4 bases not matched to a gene. CDR1 is ENHRY, CDR2 SYGVKD, per germline. CDR3 length: 14 amino acids. This receptor was obtained from an adult who was a healthcare worker with PCR-confirmed SARS-CoV-2 infection or an uninfected control (not recorded which). Input material: whole blood. The V and J genes are TRBV10-3 and TRBJ1-1; 10 nucleotides agree with TRBD1. CDR3: CAISADRGNTEAFF. CDR3 coding DNA: TGTGCCATCAGTGCGGACAGGGGGAATACTGAAGCTTTCTTT.